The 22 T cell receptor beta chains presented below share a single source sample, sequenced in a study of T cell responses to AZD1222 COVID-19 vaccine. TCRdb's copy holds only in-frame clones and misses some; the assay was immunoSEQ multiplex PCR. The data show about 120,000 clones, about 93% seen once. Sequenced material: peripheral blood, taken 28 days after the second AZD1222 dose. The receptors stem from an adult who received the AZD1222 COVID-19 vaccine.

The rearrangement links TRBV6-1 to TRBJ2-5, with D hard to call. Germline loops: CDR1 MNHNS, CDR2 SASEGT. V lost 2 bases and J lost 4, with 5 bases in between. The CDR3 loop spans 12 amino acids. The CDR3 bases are TGTGCCAGCAGTGAAAGAGGAGAGACCCAGTACTTC. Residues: CASSERGETQYF.

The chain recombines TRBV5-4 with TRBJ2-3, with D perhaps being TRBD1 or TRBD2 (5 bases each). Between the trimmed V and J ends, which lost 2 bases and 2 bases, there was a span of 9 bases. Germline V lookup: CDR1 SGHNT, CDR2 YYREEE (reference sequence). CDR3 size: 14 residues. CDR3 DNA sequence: TGTGCCAGCAGCTTCGGGACGGACACAGATACGCAGTATTTT. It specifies CASSFGTDTDTQYF.

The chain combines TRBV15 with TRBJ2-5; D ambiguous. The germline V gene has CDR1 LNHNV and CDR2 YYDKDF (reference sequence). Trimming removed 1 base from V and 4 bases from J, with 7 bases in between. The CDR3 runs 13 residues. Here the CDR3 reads CATSRAAAETQYF. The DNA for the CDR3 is TGTGCCACCAGCAGAGCTGCCGCAGAGACCCAGTACTTC. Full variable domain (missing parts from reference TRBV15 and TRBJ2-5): DAMVIQNPRYQVTQFGKPVTLSCSQTLNHNVMYWYQQKSSQAPKLLFHYYDKDFNNEADTPDNFQSRRPNTSFCFLDIRSPGLGDTAMYLCATSRAAAETQYFGPGTRLLVL.

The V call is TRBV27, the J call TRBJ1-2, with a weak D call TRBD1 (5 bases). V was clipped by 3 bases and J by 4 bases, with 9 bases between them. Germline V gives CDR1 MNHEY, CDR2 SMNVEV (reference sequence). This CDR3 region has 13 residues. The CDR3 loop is CASSFREGYGYTF. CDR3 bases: TGTGCCAGCAGTTTCAGGGAGGGCTATGGCTACACCTTC.

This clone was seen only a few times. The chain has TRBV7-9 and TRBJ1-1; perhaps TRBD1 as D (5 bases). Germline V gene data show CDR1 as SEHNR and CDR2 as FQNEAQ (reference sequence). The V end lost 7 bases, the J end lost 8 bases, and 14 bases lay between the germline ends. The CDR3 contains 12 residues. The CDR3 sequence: CASTRGLREAFF. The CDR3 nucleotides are TGTGCCAGCACCCGGGGCCTTAGAGAAGCTTTCTTT. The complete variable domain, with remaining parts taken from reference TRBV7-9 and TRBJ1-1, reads DTGVSQNPRHKITKRGQNVTFRCDPISEHNRLYWYRQTLGQGPEFLTYFQNEAQLEKSRLLSDRFSAERPKGSFSTLEIQRTEQGDSAMYLCASTRGLREAFFGQGTRLTVV.

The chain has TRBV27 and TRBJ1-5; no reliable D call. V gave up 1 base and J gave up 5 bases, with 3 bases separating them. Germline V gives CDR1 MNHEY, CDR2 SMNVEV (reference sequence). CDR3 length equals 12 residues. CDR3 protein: CASSLFHQPQHF. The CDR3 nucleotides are TGTGCCAGCAGTTTATTTCATCAGCCCCAGCATTTT.

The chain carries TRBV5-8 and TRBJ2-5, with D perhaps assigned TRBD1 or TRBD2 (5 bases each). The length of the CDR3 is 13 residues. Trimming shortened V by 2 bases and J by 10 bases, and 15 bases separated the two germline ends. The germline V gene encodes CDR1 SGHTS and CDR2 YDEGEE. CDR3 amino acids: CASSLTGSGGQYF. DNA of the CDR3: TGTGCCAGCAGCTTAACCGGATCTGGGGGCCAGTACTTC.

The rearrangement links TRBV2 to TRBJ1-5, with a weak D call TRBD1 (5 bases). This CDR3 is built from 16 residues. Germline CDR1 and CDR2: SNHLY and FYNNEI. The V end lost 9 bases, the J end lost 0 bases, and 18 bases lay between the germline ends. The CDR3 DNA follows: TGTGCCAGTAAAGTTGGGACCGGGTCTAGCAATCAGCCCCAGCATTTT. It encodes CASKVGTGSSNQPQHF.

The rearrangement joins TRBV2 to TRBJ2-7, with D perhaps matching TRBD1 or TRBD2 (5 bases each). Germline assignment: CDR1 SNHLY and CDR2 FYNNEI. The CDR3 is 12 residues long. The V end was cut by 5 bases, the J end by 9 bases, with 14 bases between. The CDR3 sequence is CASSPPRGGQYF. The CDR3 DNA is TGTGCCAGCAGTCCTCCTCGGGGCGGGCAGTACTTC.

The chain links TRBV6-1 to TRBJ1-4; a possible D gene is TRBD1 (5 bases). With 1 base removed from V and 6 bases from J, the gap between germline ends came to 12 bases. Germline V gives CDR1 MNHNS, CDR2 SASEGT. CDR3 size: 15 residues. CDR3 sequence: CASSEVGGRDEKLFF. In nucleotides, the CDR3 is TGTGCCAGCAGTGAAGTTGGGGGACGGGATGAAAAACTGTTTTTT.

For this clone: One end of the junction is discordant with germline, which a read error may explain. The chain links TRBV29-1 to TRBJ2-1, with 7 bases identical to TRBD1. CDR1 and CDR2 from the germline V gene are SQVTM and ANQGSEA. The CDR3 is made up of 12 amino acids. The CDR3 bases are TGCAGCTTTGCCAGGGGGATGCATTTTCTTGTCTTC. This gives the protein CSFARGMHFLVF.

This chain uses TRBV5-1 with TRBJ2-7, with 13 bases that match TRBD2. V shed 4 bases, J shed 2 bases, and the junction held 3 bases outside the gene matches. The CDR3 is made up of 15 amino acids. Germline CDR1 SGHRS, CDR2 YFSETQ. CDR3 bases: TGCGCCAGCAGCGGGACTAGCGGGACCCCCTACGAGCAGTACTTC. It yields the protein CASSGTSGTPYEQYF.

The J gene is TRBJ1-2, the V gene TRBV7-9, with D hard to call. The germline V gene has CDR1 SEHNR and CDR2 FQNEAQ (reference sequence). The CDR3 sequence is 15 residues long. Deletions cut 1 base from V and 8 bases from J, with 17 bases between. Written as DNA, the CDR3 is TGTGCCAGCAGCTTAGTCCCCTTAAGGGCCGGGGGCTACACCTTC. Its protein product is CASSLVPLRAGGYTF.

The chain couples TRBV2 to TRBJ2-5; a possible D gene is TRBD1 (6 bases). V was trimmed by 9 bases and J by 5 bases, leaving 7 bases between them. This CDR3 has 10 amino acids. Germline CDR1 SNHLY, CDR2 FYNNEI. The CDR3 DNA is TGTGCCAGTAGGGGGGAGACCCAGTACTTC. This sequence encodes CASRGETQYF.

Here the CDR3 reads CASSLDQNTEAFF. For the CDR3, the DNA is TGTGCCAGCAGCTTAGATCAGAACACTGAAGCTTTCTTT. The chain is built from TRBV7-2 and TRBJ1-1, with D unclear. V lost 1 base and J lost 1, with 4 bases in between. This CDR3 region has 13 residues. Germline assignment: CDR1 SGHTA and CDR2 FQGNSA. Variable domain in full (rest from reference TRBV7-2 and TRBJ1-1): GAGVSQSPSNKVTEKGKDVELRCDPISGHTALYWYRQSLGQGLEFLIYFQGNSAPDKSGLPSDRFSAERTGGSVSTLTIQRTQQEDSAVYLCASSLDQNTEAFFGQGTRLTVV.

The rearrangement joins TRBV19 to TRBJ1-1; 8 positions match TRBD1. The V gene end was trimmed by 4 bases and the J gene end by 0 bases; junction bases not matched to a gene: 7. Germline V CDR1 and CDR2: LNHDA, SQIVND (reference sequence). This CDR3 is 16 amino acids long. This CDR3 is CASSTGQGRVNTEAFF. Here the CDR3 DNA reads TGTGCCAGTAGTACCGGACAGGGAAGGGTGAACACTGAAGCTTTCTTT.

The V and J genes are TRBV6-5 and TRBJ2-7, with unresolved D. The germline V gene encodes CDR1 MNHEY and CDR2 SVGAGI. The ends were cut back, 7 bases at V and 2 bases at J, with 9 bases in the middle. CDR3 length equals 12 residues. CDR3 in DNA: TGTGCCAGCAACCTACCCGCCTACGAGCAGTACTTC. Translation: CASNLPAYEQYF.

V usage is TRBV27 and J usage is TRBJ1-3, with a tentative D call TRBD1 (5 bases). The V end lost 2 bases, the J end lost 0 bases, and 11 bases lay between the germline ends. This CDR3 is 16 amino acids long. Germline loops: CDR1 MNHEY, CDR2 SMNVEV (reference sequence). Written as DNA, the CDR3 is TGTGCCAGCAGTTTAGCAGGGCCGTCCTCTGGAAACACCATATATTTT. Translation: CASSLAGPSSGNTIYF.

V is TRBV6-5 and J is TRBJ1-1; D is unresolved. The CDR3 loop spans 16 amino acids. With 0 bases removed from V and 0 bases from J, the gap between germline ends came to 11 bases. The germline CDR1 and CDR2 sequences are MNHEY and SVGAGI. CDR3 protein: CASSYSYSRMNTEAFF. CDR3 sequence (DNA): TGTGCCAGCAGTTACTCGTACAGCAGAATGAACACTGAAGCTTTCTTT.

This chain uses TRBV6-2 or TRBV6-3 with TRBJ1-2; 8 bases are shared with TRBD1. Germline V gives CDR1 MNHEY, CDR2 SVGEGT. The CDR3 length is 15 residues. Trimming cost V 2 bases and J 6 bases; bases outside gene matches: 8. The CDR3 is CASSYPMTGVDGYTF. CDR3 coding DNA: TGTGCCAGCAGTTACCCTATGACAGGGGTAGATGGCTACACCTTC.

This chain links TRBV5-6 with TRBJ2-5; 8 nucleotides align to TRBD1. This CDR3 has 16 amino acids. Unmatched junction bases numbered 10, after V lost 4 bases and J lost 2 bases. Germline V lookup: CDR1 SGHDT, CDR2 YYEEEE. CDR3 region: CASSPGQGRGQETQYF. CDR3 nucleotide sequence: TGTGCCAGCAGCCCTGGACAGGGAAGGGGACAAGAGACCCAGTACTTC.

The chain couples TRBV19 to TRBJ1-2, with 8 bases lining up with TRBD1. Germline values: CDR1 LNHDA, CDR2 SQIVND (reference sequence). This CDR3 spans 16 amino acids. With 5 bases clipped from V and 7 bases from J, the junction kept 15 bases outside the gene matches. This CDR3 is CASSLRTGLTMRGYTF. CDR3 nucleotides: TGTGCCAGTAGTCTCCGGACAGGGCTTACTATGCGTGGCTACACCTTC.